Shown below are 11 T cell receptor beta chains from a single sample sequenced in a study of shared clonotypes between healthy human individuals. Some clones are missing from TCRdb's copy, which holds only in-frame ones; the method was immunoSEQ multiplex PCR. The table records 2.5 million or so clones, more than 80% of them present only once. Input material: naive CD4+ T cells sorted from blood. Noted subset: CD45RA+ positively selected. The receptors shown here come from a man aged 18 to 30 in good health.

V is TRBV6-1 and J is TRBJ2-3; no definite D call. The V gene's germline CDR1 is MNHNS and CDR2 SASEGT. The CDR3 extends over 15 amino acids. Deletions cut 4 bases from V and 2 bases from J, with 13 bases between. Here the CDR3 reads CASSGQILSTDTQYF. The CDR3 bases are TGTGCCAGCAGTGGGCAGATACTTTCCACAGATACGCAGTATTTT.

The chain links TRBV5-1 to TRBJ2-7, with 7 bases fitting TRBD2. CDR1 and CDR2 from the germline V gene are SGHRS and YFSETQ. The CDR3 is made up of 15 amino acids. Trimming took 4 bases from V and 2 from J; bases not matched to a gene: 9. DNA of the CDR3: TGCGCCAGCAGCCCGGGACTAATCTCCACCTACGAGCAGTACTTC. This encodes CASSPGLISTYEQYF.

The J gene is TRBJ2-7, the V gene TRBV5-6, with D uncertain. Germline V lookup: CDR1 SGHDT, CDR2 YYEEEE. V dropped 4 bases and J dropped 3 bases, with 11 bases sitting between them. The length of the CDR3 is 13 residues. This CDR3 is CASSPPAHYEQYF. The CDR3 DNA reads TGTGCCAGCAGCCCCCCCGCCCACTACGAGCAGTACTTC.

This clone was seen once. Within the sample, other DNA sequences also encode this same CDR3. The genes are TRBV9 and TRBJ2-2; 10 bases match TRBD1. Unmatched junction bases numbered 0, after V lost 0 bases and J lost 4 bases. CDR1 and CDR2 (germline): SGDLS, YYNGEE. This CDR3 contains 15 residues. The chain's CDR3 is CASSVGTGGTGELFF. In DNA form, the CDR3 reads TGTGCCAGCAGCGTAGGGACAGGGGGCACCGGGGAGCTGTTTTTT. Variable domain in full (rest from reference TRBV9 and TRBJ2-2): DSGVTQTPKHLITATGQRVTLRCSPRSGDLSVYWYQQSLDQGLQFLIQYYNGEERAKGNILERFSAQQFPDLHSELNLSSLELGDSALYFCASSVGTGGTGELFFGEGSRLTVL.

CDR3 DNA: TGTGCCAGCAGCCCGATATTTACTGAAGCTTTCTTT. The encoded protein is CASSPIFTEAFF. V is TRBV7-2 and J is TRBJ1-1; D is uncertain. This CDR3 is built from 12 residues. CDR1 and CDR2 from the germline V gene are SGHTA and FQGNSA. V dropped 5 bases and J dropped 5 bases, with 9 bases sitting between them.

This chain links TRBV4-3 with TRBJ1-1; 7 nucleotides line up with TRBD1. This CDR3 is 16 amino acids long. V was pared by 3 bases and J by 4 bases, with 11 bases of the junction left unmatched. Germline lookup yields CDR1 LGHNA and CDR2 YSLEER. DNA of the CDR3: TGCGCCAGCAGCCAGAGTTTAGGGGGCTCGAGCACTGAAGCTTTCTTT. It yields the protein CASSQSLGGSSTEAFF.

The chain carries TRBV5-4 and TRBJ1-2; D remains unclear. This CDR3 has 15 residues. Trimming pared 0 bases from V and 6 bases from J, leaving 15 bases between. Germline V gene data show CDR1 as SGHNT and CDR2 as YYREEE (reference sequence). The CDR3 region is CASSLALGPQHGYTF. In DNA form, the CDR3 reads TGTGCCAGCAGCTTGGCCCTCGGGCCACAGCATGGCTACACCTTC.

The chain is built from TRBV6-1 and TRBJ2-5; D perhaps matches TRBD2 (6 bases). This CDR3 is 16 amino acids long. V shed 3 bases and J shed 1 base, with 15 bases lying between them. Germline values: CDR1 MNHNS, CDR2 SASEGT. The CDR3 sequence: CASSEVGGAIQETQYF. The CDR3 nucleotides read TGTGCCAGCAGTGAGGTAGGAGGGGCCATCCAAGAGACCCAGTACTTC.

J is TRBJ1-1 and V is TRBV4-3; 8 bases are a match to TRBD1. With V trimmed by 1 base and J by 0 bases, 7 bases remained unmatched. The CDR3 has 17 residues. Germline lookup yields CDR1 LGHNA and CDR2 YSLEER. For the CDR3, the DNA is TGCGCCAGCAGCCAAGCGGCAGGGGGCTGGGTGAACACTGAAGCTTTCTTT. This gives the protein CASSQAAGGWVNTEAFF.

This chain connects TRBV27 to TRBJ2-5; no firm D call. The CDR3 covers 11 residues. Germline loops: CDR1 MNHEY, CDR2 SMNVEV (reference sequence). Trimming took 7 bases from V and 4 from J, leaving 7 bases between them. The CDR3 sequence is CASKLRETQYF. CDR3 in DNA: TGTGCCAGCAAACTCAGAGAGACCCAGTACTTC.

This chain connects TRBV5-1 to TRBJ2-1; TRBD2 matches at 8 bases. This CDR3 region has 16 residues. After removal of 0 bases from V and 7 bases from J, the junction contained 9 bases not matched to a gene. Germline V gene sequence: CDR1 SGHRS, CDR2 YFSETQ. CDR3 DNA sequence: TGCGCCAGCAGCTTGGGGGGTAGCGGGATTTTAAATGAGCAGTTCTTC. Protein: CASSLGGSGILNEQFF.